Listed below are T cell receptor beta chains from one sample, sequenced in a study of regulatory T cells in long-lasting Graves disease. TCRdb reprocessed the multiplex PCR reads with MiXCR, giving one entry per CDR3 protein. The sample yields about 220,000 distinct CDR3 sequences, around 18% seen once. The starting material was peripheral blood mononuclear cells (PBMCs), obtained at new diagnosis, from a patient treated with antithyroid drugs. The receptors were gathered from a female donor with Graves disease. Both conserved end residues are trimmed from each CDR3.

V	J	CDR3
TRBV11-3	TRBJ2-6	ASSLASGGANVLT
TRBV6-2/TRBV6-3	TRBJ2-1	ASSEGGLVVEQF
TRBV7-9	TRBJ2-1	ASSGHGDYNEQF
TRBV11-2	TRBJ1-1	ASSLESSSDTEAF
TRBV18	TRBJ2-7	ASSPVGGYEQY
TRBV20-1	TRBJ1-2	SASTQGAFGYT
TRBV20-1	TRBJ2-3	SATPPAGGDTDTQY
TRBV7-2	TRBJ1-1	ASSFSLNTEAF
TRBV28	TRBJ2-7	ASTPTSLAYEQY
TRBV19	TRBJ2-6	ASTHGGPSGANVLT
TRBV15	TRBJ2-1	ATSKGRARNNEQF
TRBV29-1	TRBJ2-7	SVGWAGAEQY
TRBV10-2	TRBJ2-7	ASSYSTSGSSYEQY
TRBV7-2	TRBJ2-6	ASSSASSGANVLT
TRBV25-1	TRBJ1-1	ASSAEDRGSEAF
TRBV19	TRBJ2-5	ASSTPDGDETQY
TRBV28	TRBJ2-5	ASSLAGQGLKTQY
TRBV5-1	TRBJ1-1	ASTKIGGWNTEAF
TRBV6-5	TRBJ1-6	ASSYPSGLGNSPLH
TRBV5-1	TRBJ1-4	ASSFTGATNEKLF
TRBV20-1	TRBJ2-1	SAQRGVYNEQF
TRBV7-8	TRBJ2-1	ASSLAGLAGNSYNEQF
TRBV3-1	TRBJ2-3	ASSQVPGGITDTQY
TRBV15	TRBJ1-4	ATSSAGVEKLF
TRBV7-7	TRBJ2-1	ASSSDPGNEQF
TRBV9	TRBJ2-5	ASSQAGGVQETQY
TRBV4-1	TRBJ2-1	ASSPFAGEQVEQF
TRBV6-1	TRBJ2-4	ASRVTGGIQY
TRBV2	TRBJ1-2	ARRTTGGGGYGYT
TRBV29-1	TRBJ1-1	SVAPLLNTEAF
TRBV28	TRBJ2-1	ASKELGAGYNEQF
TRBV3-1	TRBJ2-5	ASSPFWDRETQY
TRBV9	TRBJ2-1	ASSVGASGRASNEQF
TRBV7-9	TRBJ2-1	ASSLDRGPGQF
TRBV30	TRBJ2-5	AWDLGSETQY
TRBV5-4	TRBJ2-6	ASSQGGSGANVLT
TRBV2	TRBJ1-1	ASSVLGAAGTEAF
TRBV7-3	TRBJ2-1	ASSLKNEQF
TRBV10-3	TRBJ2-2	AISSLQGSTGELF
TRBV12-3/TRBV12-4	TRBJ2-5	ASSPRDTWYQETQY
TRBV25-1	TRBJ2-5	ASSEEATFWGRQETQY
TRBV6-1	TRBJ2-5	ASSEIVAGGGETQY
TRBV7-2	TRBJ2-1	ASNLELVRTSADNEQF
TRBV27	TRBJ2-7	ASSWGTSGRAGYEQY
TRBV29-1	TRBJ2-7	STISGTSGYEQY
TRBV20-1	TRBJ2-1	SARDPMRGERSEQF
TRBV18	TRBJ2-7	ASSPRGSYEQY
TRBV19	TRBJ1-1	ASSRLQRNTEAF
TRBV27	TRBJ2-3	ASSLRTSPMVGNTDTQY
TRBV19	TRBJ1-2	ASRQGTGTNYGYT
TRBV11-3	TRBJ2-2	ASSFEILKELF
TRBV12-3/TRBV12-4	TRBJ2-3	ASNPRESDTQY
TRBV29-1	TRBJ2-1	SVPRGLAGLF
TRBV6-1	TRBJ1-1	ASSRDRATEAF
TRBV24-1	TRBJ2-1	ATSDFSLDYSGRRKEQF